This T cell receptor (beta chain) was captured by sequencing in a study of control samples from healthy donors and cancer patients. Profiled with immunoSEQ multiplex PCR; TCRdb holds only in-frame clones, not every one. The top ten hold about 11% of the sample, which has some 140,000 clones, roughly 90% seen once. This clonotype originated in a young man in good health. The sample comprised blood.

CDR3 DNA sequence: TGTGCCAGCAGCCATGGACTAGCGGGAGGGGGGCAAGAGACCCAGTACTTC. Its protein product is CASSHGLAGGGQETQYF. V usage is TRBV7-2 and J usage is TRBJ2-5; 15 bases match TRBD2. In germline, CDR1 is SGHTA, CDR2 FQGNSA. J was trimmed by 2 bases and V by 5 bases; bases with no gene match: 6. The length of the CDR3 is 17 residues.